Listed here is a single T cell receptor beta chain. The target antigen is unknown. This specimen belongs to a study of CD8 T cells in Susac syndrome. In the study overall: Patients with Susac syndrome who were sequenced included more than 5 with active disease and eight or nine in remission. Susac syndrome patients were untreated, on corticosteroids with some adding intravenous immunoglobulin, or on intravenous immunoglobulin only.

High-throughput TCR beta sequencing covered peripheral CD8+ and CD4+ T cells. Study results and caveats: The study recognized that its TCR sequencing and HLA analysis covered a relatively small number of individuals.

RNA amounts of about 0.45 to 1 ug underwent reverse transcription with random hexamers. A single record per CDR3 protein comes from TCRdb applying MiXCR to the immunoSEQ multiplex PCR reads. This sample yields about 71,000 distinct CDR3 sequences, of which 93% are seen a single time; more than 0.13% belongs to the top ten. The CDR3 sequence is 18 residues long. Germline CDR1 is MRHNA and CDR2 is SNTAGT. V dropped 6 bases and J dropped 4 bases, with 24 bases sitting between them. The J gene is TRBJ2-2, the V gene TRBV6-4; D might be TRBD2 (6 bases). Sequenced material: CD4+ T cells from PBMCs. The receptor comes from a human donor with Susac syndrome. In nucleotides, the CDR3 is TGTGCCAGCAGCCCCGGGAGAAGTCTTCTGCGGGGCACCGGGGAGCTGTTTTTT. It specifies CASSPGRSLLRGTGELFF.